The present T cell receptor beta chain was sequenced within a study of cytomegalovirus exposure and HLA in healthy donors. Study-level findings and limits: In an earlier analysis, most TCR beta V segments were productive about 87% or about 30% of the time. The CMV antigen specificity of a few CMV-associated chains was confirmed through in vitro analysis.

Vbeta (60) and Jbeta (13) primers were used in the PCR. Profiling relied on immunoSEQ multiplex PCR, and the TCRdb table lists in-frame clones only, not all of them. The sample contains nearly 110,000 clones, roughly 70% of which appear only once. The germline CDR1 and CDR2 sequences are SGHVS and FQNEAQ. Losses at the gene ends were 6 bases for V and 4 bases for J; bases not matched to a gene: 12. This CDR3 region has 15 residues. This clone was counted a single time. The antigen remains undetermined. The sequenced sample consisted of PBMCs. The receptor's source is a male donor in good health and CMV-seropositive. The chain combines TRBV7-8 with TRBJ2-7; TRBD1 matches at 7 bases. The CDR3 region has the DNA TGTGCCAGCAGGTCAGGTTTACAGGGACAGTACGAGCAGTACTTC. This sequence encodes CASRSGLQGQYEQYF.